The 15 T cell receptor beta chains below all came from one sample that was sequenced in a study of blood T cell repertoires in COVID-19. The protocol was immunoSEQ multiplex PCR, while the TCRdb copy is restricted to in-frame clones and leaves out a portion. Of 150,000 to 200,000 clones in the sample, approximately 90% were seen once. Sequenced input: peripheral blood. The receptors were sampled from a man aged 35 to 55 with active or convalescent COVID-19.

This chain connects TRBV7-2 to TRBJ1-2; 8 nucleotides align to TRBD1. Germline values: CDR1 SGHTA, CDR2 FQGNSA. This CDR3 is 15 amino acids long. V lost 5 bases and J lost 4; bases outside the gene matches: 9. The CDR3 sequence: CASSPGQGGSYGYTF. The CDR3 nucleotides are TGTGCCAGCAGCCCCGGACAGGGAGGTTCCTATGGCTACACCTTC.

This sequence joins TRBV6-5 and TRBJ1-1; D is unresolved. V shed 7 bases and J shed 1 base, with 13 bases lying between them. The CDR3 length is 14 residues. Germline CDR1 MNHEY, CDR2 SVGAGI. The CDR3 loop is CASTHRSWNTEAFF. CDR3 DNA sequence: TGTGCCAGCACCCACCGGTCCTGGAACACTGAAGCTTTCTTT.

This clone has only one observation. The rearrangement joins TRBV19 to TRBJ1-2; the match to TRBD1 covers 7 bases. Germline V lookup: CDR1 LNHDA, CDR2 SQIVND (reference sequence). CDR3 length: 13 residues. With V trimmed by 3 bases and J by 4 bases, 2 bases remained unmatched. As DNA, the CDR3 is TGTGCCAGTAGTATCCGGGACAGCTATGGCTACACCTTC. Protein: CASSIRDSYGYTF.

The chain combines TRBV4-1 with TRBJ1-1, with a possible D match to TRBD1 (6 bases). In germline, CDR1 is MGHRA, CDR2 YSYEKL. With 4 bases removed from V and 1 base from J, the gap between germline ends came to 16 bases. CDR3 length equals 16 residues. Here the CDR3 reads CASSPQEQGRNTEAFF. DNA of the CDR3: TGCGCCAGCAGCCCACAAGAACAGGGAAGGAACACTGAAGCTTTCTTT.

V usage is TRBV5-1 and J usage is TRBJ2-7; 9 positions agree with TRBD1. This CDR3 region has 16 residues. The J segment lost 6 bases and the V segment lost 0 bases, leaving 10 bases of the junction unmatched. Germline V lookup: CDR1 SGHRS, CDR2 YFSETQ. In DNA form, the CDR3 reads TGCGCCAGCAGCTTGGAAGGGACAGGGTACCCCTCCGAGCAGTACTTC. The encoded protein is CASSLEGTGYPSEQYF.

The rearrangement links TRBV9 to TRBJ1-6, with a weak D call TRBD1 (6 bases). Trimming stripped 4 bases from V and 6 bases from J, with 17 bases between. The germline CDR1 and CDR2 sequences are SGDLS and YYNGEE. CDR3 size: 16 residues. CDR3 nucleotide sequence: TGTGCCAGCAGCATCAGTTCGGACAGTCTTAATTCACCCCTCCACTTT. This gives the protein CASSISSDSLNSPLHF.

The V call is TRBV12-3 or TRBV12-4, the J call TRBJ1-2; D is unclear. Trimming took 7 bases from V and 8 from J, leaving 17 bases between them. The CDR3 has 13 amino acids. CDR3 coding DNA: TGTGCCAGCATGCTCGGGTACGCCGGCGGCTACACCTTC. Residues: CASMLGYAGGYTF.

V gene TRBV15 combines with J gene TRBJ1-5; D gene uncertain. CDR1 is LNHNV, CDR2 YYDKDF, per germline (reference sequence). This CDR3 comprises 15 residues. V was pared by 0 bases and J by 5 bases, with 11 bases between. The CDR3 sequence: CATSREWAMDQPQHF. CDR3 bases: TGTGCCACCAGCAGAGAGTGGGCCATGGATCAGCCCCAGCATTTT.

The gene calls are TRBV3-1 (or the pseudogene TRBV3-2) and TRBJ2-3; TRBD2 aligns across 7 bases. The CDR3 loop spans 16 amino acids. V dropped 3 bases and J dropped 2; count of bases not matched to a gene: 8. Looked up from germline, CDR1 is LGHDT and CDR2 is YNNKEL (reference sequence). In DNA form, the CDR3 reads TGTGCCAGCAGCCAGTTCGGGCGGGGGACCACAGATACGCAGTATTTT. It encodes CASSQFGRGTTDTQYF.

The genes are TRBV28 and TRBJ1-5; the D is unclear. The CDR3 consists of 12 residues. The V gene's germline CDR1 is MDHEN and CDR2 SYDVKM. The V gene lost 1 base and the J gene lost 11 bases, with 9 bases spanning the gap. In nucleotides, the CDR3 is TGTGCCAGCAGTTTATACGACACGGCCCAGCATTTT. Amino acid sequence: CASSLYDTAQHF.

The CDR3 here is CASSETWVSLSYNEQFF. CDR3 sequence (DNA): TGTGCCAGCAGTGAGACTTGGGTCAGCCTCTCCTACAATGAGCAGTTCTTC. This chain links TRBV2 with TRBJ2-1; no reliable D call. Germline CDR1 and CDR2: SNHLY and FYNNEI. The CDR3 has 17 amino acids. V lost 3 bases, J lost 0 bases, and 15 bases lay in between.

A word on this clone: The sample contains more than one DNA sequence encoding this CDR3. The J gene is TRBJ1-1, the V gene TRBV6-5; 8 nucleotides match TRBD1. This CDR3 is built from 13 residues. The V and J ends lost 7 bases and 4 bases, in that order; junction bases with no gene match: 5. Germline values: CDR1 MNHEY, CDR2 SVGAGI. CDR3 protein: CASTGQGFTEAFF. The CDR3 DNA sequence: TGTGCCAGCACTGGACAGGGATTCACTGAAGCTTTCTTT.

The J gene is TRBJ1-2, the V gene TRBV14, with 7 bases identical to TRBD1. This CDR3 is 14 amino acids long. The V and J ends lost 0 bases and 4 bases, in that order; junction bases with no gene match: 2. The germline V gene has CDR1 SGHDN and CDR2 FVKESK. CDR3 sequence reads: CASSQDTGVYGYTF. Here the CDR3 DNA reads TGTGCCAGCAGCCAAGACACAGGGGTCTATGGCTACACCTTC.

This chain uses TRBV6-5 with TRBJ1-2; 8 nucleotides match TRBD1. The J segment lost 4 bases and the V segment lost 9 bases, leaving 10 bases of the junction unmatched. Looked up from germline, CDR1 is MNHEY and CDR2 is SVGAGI. CDR3 length: 14 residues. In DNA, the CDR3 is TGTGCCAGTAGCACAGGGGGGATTCCCTATGGCTACACCTTC. Amino acid sequence: CASSTGGIPYGYTF.

V usage is TRBV7-2 and J usage is TRBJ2-7; the D is unclear. V was trimmed by 0 bases and J by 3 bases, leaving 6 bases between them. In germline, CDR1 is SGHTA, CDR2 FQGNSA. The CDR3 spans 13 residues. The CDR3 protein is CASSLASDYEQYF. DNA of the CDR3: TGTGCCAGCAGCTTAGCGAGCGACTACGAGCAGTACTTC.